This T cell receptor beta chain is drawn from a study of beta chain features in type 1 diabetes. This CDR3 spans 13 amino acids. Germline values: CDR1 MDHEN, CDR2 SYDVKM. V was pared by 3 bases and J by 7 bases, with 10 bases between. Sequenced material consisted of expressed TCRB transcripts (all of the isolated RNA was reverse transcribed). Using immunoSEQ multiplex PCR, the repertoire was profiled, and TCRdb retains in-frame clones only, with some absent. The profile shows 600,000 or so clones, around 12% of them singletons. This clone was observed a handful of times. Its antigen remains unknown. General study results and limits: The study found moderately but significantly shorter TCRB CDR3s in all four CD4+ subsets of Type 1 diabetes patients. TCRB repertoires of naive, central memory and Treg cells appeared more similar among patients than among healthy donors.

The sample taken for sequencing was naive CD4+ T cells from blood. The V gene is TRBV28, the J gene TRBJ1-5; D remains ambiguous. The sequence derives from a man younger than 45 with type 1 diabetes. The CDR3 bases are TGTGCCAGCAGTTTCGGAGGGATCCAGCCCCAGCATTTT. It encodes CASSFGGIQPQHF.